Shown below are 2 T cell receptor beta chains from a single sample sequenced in a study of OX40 agonist ivuxolimab in advanced cancers. The method was immunoSEQ multiplex PCR; TCRdb's version includes in-frame clones alone and lacks a portion of them. The table records 32,000 or so clones, roughly 76% of them present only once. Sequenced here: CD4+ or CD8+ T cells sorted from blood, sampled in a trial of the OX40 agonist ivuxolimab. These receptors came from an adult with an advanced solid tumor such as melanoma, head and neck, liver or kidney cancer.

The CDR3 loop reads CAISDGPGTRRPPPYEQYF. The CDR3 nucleotides read TGTGCCATCAGTGACGGTCCCGGGACTAGAAGACCCCCCCCTTACGAGCAGTACTTC. The chain has TRBV10-3 and TRBJ2-7; the match to TRBD2 covers 8 bases. CDR3 length: 19 residues. The germline V gene encodes CDR1 ENHRY and CDR2 SYGVKD. Unmatched junction bases numbered 20, after V lost 3 bases and J lost 4 bases.

The chain uses TRBV9 and TRBJ2-1; 12 nucleotides line up with TRBD2. V was clipped by 4 bases and J by 0 bases; unmatched bases: 5. Germline V gene data show CDR1 as SGDLS and CDR2 as YYNGEE. The length of the CDR3 is 17 residues. This CDR3 is CASSPTTSGSSYNEQFF. The CDR3 DNA reads TGTGCCAGCAGCCCGACGACTAGCGGGAGCTCCTACAATGAGCAGTTCTTC. The whole variable domain, remainder taken from reference TRBV9 and TRBJ2-1, is DSGVTQTPKHLITATGQRVTLRCSPRSGDLSVYWYQQSLDQGLQFLIQYYNGEERAKGNILERFSAQQFPDLHSELNLSSLELGDSALYFCASSPTTSGSSYNEQFFGPGTRLTVL.